The 15 T cell receptor beta chains below all came from one sample that was sequenced in a study of PD-L1 blockade in urothelial cancer. Some clones are missing from TCRdb's copy, which holds only in-frame ones; the method was immunoSEQ multiplex PCR. The sample yields approximately 30,000 clones, roughly 80% seen once. The sample in question was PBMCs, obtained around atezolizumab (anti-PD-L1) treatment. These TCRs come from a man between 45 and 60 years old with urothelial cancer.

The chain joins TRBV28 to TRBJ1-3, with 7 bases matching TRBD1. Unmatched junction bases numbered 12, after V lost 4 bases and J lost 9 bases. From germline, CDR1 is MDHEN and CDR2 SYDVKM. The CDR3 extends over 15 amino acids. Here the CDR3 DNA reads TGTGCCAGCAGTTCCCCCACGACACAGGGGAGCACCATATATTTT. Encoded protein: CASSSPTTQGSTIYF.

The chain couples TRBV5-1 to TRBJ1-1; the D gene is possibly TRBD1 (6 bases). Germline lookup yields CDR1 SGHRS and CDR2 YFSETQ. The CDR3 length is 15 residues. Trimming stripped 4 bases from V and 2 bases from J, with 15 bases between. CDR3 sequence: CASSPYQTGNTEAFF. The CDR3 DNA reads as TGCGCCAGCAGCCCTTACCAGACAGGTAACACTGAAGCTTTCTTT.

As concerns this clone: One junction end disagrees with the germline gene, perhaps due to a read error. The gene calls are TRBV7-7 and TRBJ2-7, with TRBD1 identical over 8 bases. Germline assignment: CDR1 SSHAT and CDR2 FNYEAQ (reference sequence). The CDR3 has 13 residues. CDR3 nucleotide sequence: TGTGCTAGCAGCTTAAACAGGGGGAACGAGCAGTACTTC. It yields the protein CASSLNRGNEQYF.

The rearrangement joins TRBV5-1 to TRBJ2-1; 11 bases are a match to TRBD2. The CDR3 covers 16 residues. Germline values: CDR1 SGHRS, CDR2 YFSETQ. J gave up 4 bases and V 4 bases, and 7 bases lay outside the gene matches. This CDR3 is CASSAVAGGTYNEQFF. In nucleotides, the CDR3 is TGCGCCAGCAGCGCAGTAGCGGGGGGGACTTACAATGAGCAGTTCTTC. The whole variable domain, filled in from reference TRBV5-1 and TRBJ2-1, reads KAGVTQTPRYLIKTRGQQVTLSCSPISGHRSVSWYQQTPGQGLQFLFEYFSETQRNKGNFPGRFSGRQFSNSRSEMNVSTLELGDSALYLCASSAVAGGTYNEQFFGPGTRLTVL.

V gene TRBV10-1 combines with J gene TRBJ2-1; TRBD2 might be the D (6 bases). V gave up 4 bases and J gave up 1 base, with 17 bases separating them. The CDR3 totals 17 residues. Germline loops: CDR1 WNHNN, CDR2 SYGVQD (reference sequence). Here the CDR3 reads CASSVPGRGRSYNEQFF. The CDR3 nucleotides are TGCGCCAGCAGTGTTCCTGGGCGGGGAAGGTCCTACAATGAGCAGTTCTTC.

The chain has TRBV14 and TRBJ1-1; 9 nucleotides line up with TRBD1. The CDR3 covers 14 residues. Per germline, CDR1 SGHDN and CDR2 FVKESK. Trimming at V came to 1 base and at J to 8 bases, leaving 5 bases not matched to a gene. CDR3 in DNA: TGTGCCAGCAGCCAAGGTGGGACAGGGCAGGAAGCTTTCTTT. It specifies CASSQGGTGQEAFF.

The rearrangement joins TRBV11-3 to TRBJ1-1; D remains unclear. Trimming shortened V by 5 bases and J by 2 bases, and 9 bases separated the two germline ends. Germline V lookup: CDR1 SGHNT, CDR2 YENEEA. The CDR3 loop spans 13 amino acids. This chain's CDR3 is CASSRDTNTEAFF. DNA of the CDR3: TGTGCCAGCAGCCGTGACACTAACACTGAAGCTTTCTTT.

The chain recombines TRBV18 with TRBJ1-1; 7 positions match TRBD1. Looked up from germline, CDR1 is KGHSH and CDR2 is LQKENI. The ends lost 1 base at V and 0 bases at J; junction bases unmatched: 2. The CDR3 runs to 15 residues. The CDR3 DNA follows: TGTGCCAGCTCACCACAGGGGGCTTTGAACACTGAAGCTTTCTTT. Protein: CASSPQGALNTEAFF. Together with reference TRBV18 and TRBJ1-1, the CDR3 gives the full variable domain: NAGVMQNPRHLVRRRGQEARLRCSPMKGHSHVYWYRQLPEEGLKFMVYLQKENIIDESGMPKERFSAEFPKEGPSILRIQQVVRGDSAAYFCASSPQGALNTEAFFGQGTRLTVV.

The gene calls are TRBV5-8 and TRBJ1-5, with 8 bases lining up with TRBD1. Germline CDR1 is SGHTS and CDR2 is YDEGEE. The CDR3 is made up of 15 amino acids. J was trimmed by 0 bases and V by 4 bases; bases with no gene match: 3. The CDR3 region has the DNA TGTGCCAGCAGCCTGGGACAGGTTAGCAATCAGCCCCAGCATTTT. Its translation: CASSLGQVSNQPQHF.

The chain uses TRBV4-1 and TRBJ1-5; no firm D call. The length of the CDR3 is 19 residues. Trimming removed 1 base at V and 0 bases at J, with 19 bases between. The germline gives CDR1 MGHRA, CDR2 YSYEKL. Here the CDR3 DNA reads TGCGCCAGCAGCCAAGGATTGATACGAGGACTAGATAGCAATCAGCCCCAGCATTTT. Amino acids: CASSQGLIRGLDSNQPQHF.

This clone was detected once. This chain joins TRBV7-3 and TRBJ1-1; 10 nucleotides line up with TRBD1. V shed 1 base, J shed 3 bases, and the junction held 2 bases outside the gene matches. Germline V gene sequence: CDR1 SGHTA, CDR2 FQGTGA. The CDR3 consists of 15 residues. In DNA, the CDR3 is TGTGCCAGCAGCTTAAGGGACAGGGGATACACTGAAGCTTTCTTT. Translating gives CASSLRDRGYTEAFF.

The CDR3 protein is CASRNRGADTQYF. As DNA, the CDR3 is TGCGCCAGCAGGAACAGGGGAGCAGATACGCAGTATTTT. The chain couples TRBV10-1 to TRBJ2-3, with 7 bases identical to TRBD1. V gave up 6 bases and J gave up 4 bases; unmatched junction bases: 4. This CDR3 is built from 13 residues. Looked up from germline, CDR1 is WNHNN and CDR2 is SYGVQD (reference sequence).

The chain joins TRBV11-2 to TRBJ2-1; D might be TRBD2 (5 bases). The CDR3 consists of 17 residues. V lost 0 bases, J lost 8 bases, and 20 bases lay in between. Germline-derived CDR1 and CDR2 are SGHAT and FQNNGV. CDR3 coding DNA: TGTGCCAGCAGCTTAGACACACGAAAGCGGATCTGGGATGAGCAGTTCTTC. Amino acid sequence: CASSLDTRKRIWDEQFF.

The gene calls are TRBV10-3 and TRBJ1-4; D is perhaps TRBD1 (5 bases). From germline, CDR1 is ENHRY and CDR2 SYGVKD. The germline V and J ends were trimmed by 3 bases and 0 bases, with 8 bases remaining between them. This CDR3 region has 15 residues. Here the CDR3 reads CAISDTGATNEKLFF. Here the CDR3 DNA reads TGTGCCATCAGTGACACAGGCGCAACTAATGAAAAACTGTTTTTT.

The chain combines TRBV5-1 with TRBJ2-5; D perhaps matches TRBD2 (5 bases). Germline V gene sequence: CDR1 SGHRS, CDR2 YFSETQ. With 0 bases removed from V and 7 bases from J, the gap between germline ends came to 19 bases. The CDR3 contains 16 residues. The CDR3 nucleotides read TGCGCCAGCAGCTTGGATGGGCGTTGGAGCGGAGGGACCCAGTACTTC. The encoded protein is CASSLDGRWSGGTQYF. Full variable domain (missing parts from reference TRBV5-1 and TRBJ2-5): KAGVTQTPRYLIKTRGQQVTLSCSPISGHRSVSWYQQTPGQGLQFLFEYFSETQRNKGNFPGRFSGRQFSNSRSEMNVSTLELGDSALYLCASSLDGRWSGGTQYFGPGTRLLVL.